These 11 T cell receptor beta chains were all obtained from the same sample, sequenced in a study of cytomegalovirus exposure and HLA in healthy donors. Both 60 Vbeta primers and 13 Jbeta primers went into the PCR. Using immunoSEQ multiplex PCR, the repertoire was profiled, and TCRdb retains in-frame clones only, with some absent. The sample carries 180,000 or so clones, 76% recorded once. Sample: PBMCs. Receptors were obtained from a female donor in good health and CMV-seronegative.

V is TRBV6-6 and J is TRBJ2-7, with 10 nucleotides matching TRBD2. Per the germline V gene, CDR1 is MNHNY and CDR2 is SVGAGI (reference sequence). This CDR3 is 15 amino acids long. The V segment lost 6 bases and the J segment 4 bases; nucleotides outside the gene matches: 9. The CDR3: CASRPDSGGKYEQYF. DNA of the CDR3: TGTGCCAGCAGACCTGATAGCGGGGGGAAATACGAGCAGTACTTC.

The chain combines TRBV5-4 with TRBJ2-4; 8 nucleotides match TRBD1. There are 15 residues in the CDR3. From germline, CDR1 is SGHNT and CDR2 YYREEE (reference sequence). The trim removed 0 bases at V and 3 bases at J, leaving 2 bases unmatched. CDR3 sequence reads: CASSLGGTGKNIQYF. The CDR3 nucleotides read TGTGCCAGCAGCTTGGGTGGGACAGGCAAAAACATTCAGTACTTC.

The chain links TRBV9 to TRBJ2-5; TRBD2 aligns across 14 bases. The DNA end is a closer match to TRBJ2-7, so the J assignment may be wrong. This CDR3 has 16 amino acids. The germline V gene has CDR1 SGDLS and CDR2 YYNGEE. This CDR3 reads CASSPWTSGRPYEQYF. The CDR3 DNA is TGTGCCAGCAGCCCCTGGACTAGCGGGAGGCCCTACGAGCAGTACTTC.

The table lists this clone with a count of one. A read error may account for a junction end that differs from germline. This chain uses TRBV5-5 with TRBJ2-6; weak D call: TRBD1 (5 bases). The CDR3 consists of 15 residues. Germline V gives CDR1 SGHKS, CDR2 YYEKEE (reference sequence). DNA for the CDR3: TGTGCCAGCAGCTCTAGGGTCTCTGGGGCCAACGGCCTGACTTTC. It encodes CASSSRVSGANGLTF. The full variable domain, with the rest looked up from reference TRBV5-5 and TRBJ2-6, is DAGVTQSPTHLIKTRGQQVTLRCSPISGHKSVSWYQQVLGQGPQFIFQYYEKEERGRGNFPDRFSARQFPNYSSELNVNALLLGDSALYLCASSSRVSGANGLTFGAGSRLTVL.

The chain joins TRBV29-1 to TRBJ2-7, with a weak D call TRBD2 (5 bases). This CDR3 has 12 amino acids. CDR1 SQVTM and CDR2 ANQGSEA come from the germline V gene. V lost 7 bases, J lost 2 bases, and 12 bases lay in between. This chain's CDR3 is CSARTGTYEQYF. The CDR3, as DNA: TGCAGCGCTCGGACGGGGACCTACGAGCAGTACTTC.

J is TRBJ2-5 and V is TRBV6-5; perhaps TRBD2 as D (7 bases). Germline V gene sequence: CDR1 MNHEY, CDR2 SVGAGI. V was shortened by 2 bases and J by 2 bases, with 9 bases between the two germline ends. This CDR3 comprises 14 residues. The CDR3 DNA is TGTGCCAGCAGTTACAGCGGGACACAAGAGACCCAGTACTTC. Residues: CASSYSGTQETQYF.

This clone was seen more than once but under ten times. CDR3 sequence: CASSRTSDQETQYF. The CDR3 DNA reads as TGCGCCAGCAGCAGAACTAGCGACCAAGAGACCCAGTACTTC. V and J are TRBV5-1 and TRBJ2-5; 7 bases are shared with TRBD2. V dropped 4 bases and J dropped 0; count of bases not matched to a gene: 3. The CDR3 has 14 residues. The germline gives CDR1 SGHRS, CDR2 YFSETQ. Full variable domain (missing parts from reference TRBV5-1 and TRBJ2-5): KAGVTQTPRYLIKTRGQQVTLSCSPISGHRSVSWYQQTPGQGLQFLFEYFSETQRNKGNFPGRFSGRQFSNSRSEMNVSTLELGDSALYLCASSRTSDQETQYFGPGTRLLVL.

V usage is TRBV6-6 and J usage is TRBJ2-2; D call uncertain. The CDR3 covers 11 residues. With 6 bases removed from V and 6 bases from J, the gap between germline ends came to 5 bases. Germline values: CDR1 MNHNY, CDR2 SVGAGI (reference sequence). CDR3 sequence (DNA): TGTGCCAGCAGCCTAGCCGGGGAGCTGTTTTTT. It translates to CASSLAGELFF.

The chain employs TRBV5-6 and TRBJ2-5; 10 nucleotides agree with TRBD1. The DNA end is a closer match to TRBJ2-7, so the J assignment may be wrong. CDR3 size: 15 residues. Germline lookup yields CDR1 SGHDT and CDR2 YYEEEE. CDR3 loop: CASSFLGQGRNEQYF. The CDR3 coding sequence is TGTGCCAGCAGCTTCTTGGGACAGGGGAGAAACGAGCAGTACTTC.

This chain joins TRBV7-8 and TRBJ2-7; 8 positions match TRBD1. Germline CDR1 and CDR2: SGHVS and FQNEAQ. The CDR3 has 19 amino acids. V shed 0 bases and J 0 bases; nucleotides not matched to a gene: 13. The CDR3 nucleotides are TGTGCCAGCAGCTTAGCTCAACAGCTGGGGACAGGTAGCTCCTACGAGCAGTACTTC. Amino acids: CASSLAQQLGTGSSYEQYF.

This chain joins TRBV6-5 and TRBJ2-7; 14 bases agree with TRBD2. CDR3 length: 15 residues. V trimming: 6 bases; J trimming: 3 bases; junction bases outside the gene matches: 4. CDR1 MNHEY and CDR2 SVGAGI come from the germline V gene. CDR3 region: CASRGLAGGDYEQYF. CDR3 nucleotides: TGTGCCAGCAGAGGACTAGCGGGGGGTGACTACGAGCAGTACTTC.